This T cell receptor (beta chain) was sequenced during a study of CD4 T cells in relation to SARS-CoV-2 and coronaviruses. About the research overall: The restricting HLA molecule for shared crossreactive spike epitopes was mapped. Study-wide results and caveats: Samples before the pandemic and after infection were not matched within any donor. According to naive versus memory sequencing, detected responses are memory recall, not newly primed. Compared with monoreactive clones, crossreactive clones showed significantly weaker SARS-CoV-2 expansion.

Germline V gene sequence: CDR1 KGHSH, CDR2 LQKENI. The ends lost 3 bases at V and 4 bases at J; junction bases unmatched: 12. This CDR3 contains 18 residues. As concerns this clone: Its matching antigen is unknown.

TCRdb keeps only in-frame clones here, not all; method: immunoSEQ multiplex PCR. In the table there are tens of thousands of clones, 94% of which are singletons. Unexposed donor CD4+ T cells date from about 2011-2018, before the COVID-19 pandemic. This receptor was taken from a human donor in good health. Sequenced input: naive CD4+ T cells from PBMCs. Sample subset: naive CD4+ T cells isolated by negative enrichment. This rearrangement joins TRBV18 to TRBJ2-1; 10 nucleotides agree with TRBD2. CDR3 region: CASSPNRPGLASYNEQFF. For the CDR3, the DNA is TGTGCCAGCTCACCCAATAGACCGGGACTAGCGTCGTACAATGAGCAGTTCTTC.